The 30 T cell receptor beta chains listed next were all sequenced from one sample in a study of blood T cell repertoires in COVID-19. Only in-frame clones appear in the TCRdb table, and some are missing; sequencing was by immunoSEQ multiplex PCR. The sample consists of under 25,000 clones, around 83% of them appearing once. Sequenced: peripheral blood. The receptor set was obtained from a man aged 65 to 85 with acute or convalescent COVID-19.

CDR3 sequence (DNA): TGTGCCAGCAGTTTAATTGTAGGCGGCAATGAGCAGTTCTTC. Translating it yields CASSLIVGGNEQFF. J is TRBJ2-1 and V is TRBV27; unclear D gene. Trimming took 2 bases from V and 6 from J, leaving 11 bases between them. This CDR3 has 14 amino acids. Germline loops: CDR1 MNHEY, CDR2 SMNVEV (reference sequence).

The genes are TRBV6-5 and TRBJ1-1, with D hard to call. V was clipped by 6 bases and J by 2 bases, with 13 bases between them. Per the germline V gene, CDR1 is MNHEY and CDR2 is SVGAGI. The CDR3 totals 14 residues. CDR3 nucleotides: TGTGCCAGCAGCAACGATGGCCTCAACACTGAAGCTTTCTTT. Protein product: CASSNDGLNTEAFF.

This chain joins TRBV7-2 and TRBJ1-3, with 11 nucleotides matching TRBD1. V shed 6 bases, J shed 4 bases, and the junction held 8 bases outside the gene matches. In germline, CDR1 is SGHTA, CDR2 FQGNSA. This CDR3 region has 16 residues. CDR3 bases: TGTGCCAGCAGTTACACCGGGACAGGGGGAGGAAACACCATATATTTT. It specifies CASSYTGTGGGNTIYF.

This CDR3 reads CASSQDRATGELFF. The CDR3 DNA follows: TGTGCCAGTAGTCAGGACAGGGCAACCGGGGAGCTGTTTTTT. The chain carries TRBV19 and TRBJ2-2; 8 positions match TRBD1. There are 14 residues in the CDR3. Germline V gives CDR1 LNHDA, CDR2 SQIVND (reference sequence). The junction had 4 bases not matched to a gene; V was cut back by 5 bases and J by 5 bases.

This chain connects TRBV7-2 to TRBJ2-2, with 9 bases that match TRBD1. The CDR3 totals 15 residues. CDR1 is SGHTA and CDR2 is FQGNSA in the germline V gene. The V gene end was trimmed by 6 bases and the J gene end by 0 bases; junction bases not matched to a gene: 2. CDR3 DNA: TGTGCCAGCAGTTGGGACAGGGCGAACACCGGGGAGCTGTTTTTT. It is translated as CASSWDRANTGELFF.

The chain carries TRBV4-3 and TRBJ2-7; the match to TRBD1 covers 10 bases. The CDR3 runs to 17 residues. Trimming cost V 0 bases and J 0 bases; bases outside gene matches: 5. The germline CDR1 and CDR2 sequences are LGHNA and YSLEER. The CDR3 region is CASSQDWGTGDSYEQYF. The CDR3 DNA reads TGCGCCAGCAGCCAAGATTGGGGGACAGGGGACTCCTACGAGCAGTACTTC.

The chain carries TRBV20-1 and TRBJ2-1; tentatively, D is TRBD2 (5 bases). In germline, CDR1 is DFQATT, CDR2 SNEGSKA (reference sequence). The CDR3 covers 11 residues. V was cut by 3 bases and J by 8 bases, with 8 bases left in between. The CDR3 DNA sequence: TGCAGTGCTAGCGGGATGTATGAGCAGTTCTTC. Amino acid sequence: CSASGMYEQFF.

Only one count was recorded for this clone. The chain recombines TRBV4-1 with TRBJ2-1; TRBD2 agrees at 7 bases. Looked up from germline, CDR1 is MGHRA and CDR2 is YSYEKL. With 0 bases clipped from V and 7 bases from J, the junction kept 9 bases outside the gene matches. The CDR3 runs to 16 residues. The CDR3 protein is CASSQEKVLAENEQFF. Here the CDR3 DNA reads TGCGCCAGCAGCCAAGAGAAGGTCCTAGCGGAGAATGAGCAGTTCTTC.

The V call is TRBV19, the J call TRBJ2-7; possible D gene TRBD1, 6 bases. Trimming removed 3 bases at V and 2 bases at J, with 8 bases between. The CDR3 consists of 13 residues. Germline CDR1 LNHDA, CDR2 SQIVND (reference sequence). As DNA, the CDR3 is TGTGCCAGTAGTATGAACAGGGCCTACGAGCAGTACTTC. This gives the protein CASSMNRAYEQYF. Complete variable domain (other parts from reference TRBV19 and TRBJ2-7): DGGITQSPKYLFRKEGQNVTLSCEQNLNHDAMYWYRQDPGQGLRLIYYSQIVNDFQKGDIAEGYSVSREKKESFPLTVTSAQKNPTAFYLCASSMNRAYEQYFGPGTRLTVT.

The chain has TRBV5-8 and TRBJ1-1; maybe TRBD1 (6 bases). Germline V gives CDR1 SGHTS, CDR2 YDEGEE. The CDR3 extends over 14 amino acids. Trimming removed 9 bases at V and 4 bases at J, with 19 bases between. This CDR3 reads CATGGGRWVTEAFF. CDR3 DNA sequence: TGTGCCACTGGGGGGGGCCGTTGGGTCACTGAAGCTTTCTTT.

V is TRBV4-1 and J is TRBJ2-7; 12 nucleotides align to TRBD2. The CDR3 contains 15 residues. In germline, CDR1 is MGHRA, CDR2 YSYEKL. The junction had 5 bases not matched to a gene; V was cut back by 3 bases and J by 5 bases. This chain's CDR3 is CASSHVLAGGNEQYF. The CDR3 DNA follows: TGCGCCAGCAGCCATGTACTAGCGGGAGGAAACGAGCAGTACTTC.

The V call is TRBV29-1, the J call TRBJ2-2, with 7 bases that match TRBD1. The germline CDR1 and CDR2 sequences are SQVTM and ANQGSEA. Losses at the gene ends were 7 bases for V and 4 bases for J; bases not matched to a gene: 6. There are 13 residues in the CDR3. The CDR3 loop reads CSAPTGSTGELFF. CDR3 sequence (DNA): TGCAGCGCCCCGACAGGGAGCACCGGGGAGCTGTTTTTT.

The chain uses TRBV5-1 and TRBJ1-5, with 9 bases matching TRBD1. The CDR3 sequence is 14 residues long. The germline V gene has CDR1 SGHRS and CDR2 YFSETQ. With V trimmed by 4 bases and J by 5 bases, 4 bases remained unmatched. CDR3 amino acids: CASSQGQGDQPQHF. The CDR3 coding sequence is TGCGCCAGCAGCCAGGGACAGGGTGATCAGCCCCAGCATTTT. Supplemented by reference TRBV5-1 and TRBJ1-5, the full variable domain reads KAGVTQTPRYLIKTRGQQVTLSCSPISGHRSVSWYQQTPGQGLQFLFEYFSETQRNKGNFPGRFSGRQFSNSRSEMNVSTLELGDSALYLCASSQGQGDQPQHFGDGTRLSIL.

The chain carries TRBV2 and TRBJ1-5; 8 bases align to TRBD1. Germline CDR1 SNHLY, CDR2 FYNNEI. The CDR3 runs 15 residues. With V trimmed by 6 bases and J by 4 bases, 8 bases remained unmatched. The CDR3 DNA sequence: TGTGCCAGCAGCCGGGGACAGGCATCGAATCAGCCCCAGCATTTT. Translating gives CASSRGQASNQPQHF.

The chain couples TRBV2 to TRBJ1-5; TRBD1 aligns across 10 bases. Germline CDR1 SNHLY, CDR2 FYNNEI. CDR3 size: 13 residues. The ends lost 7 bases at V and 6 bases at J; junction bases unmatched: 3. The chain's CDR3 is CASTGTGVQPQHF. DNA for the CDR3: TGTGCCAGCACTGGGACAGGGGTTCAGCCCCAGCATTTT.

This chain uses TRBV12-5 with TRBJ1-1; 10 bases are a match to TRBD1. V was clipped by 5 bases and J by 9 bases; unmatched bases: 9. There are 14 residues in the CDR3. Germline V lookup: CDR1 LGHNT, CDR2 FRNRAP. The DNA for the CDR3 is TGTGCTAGTGGTCCGCGACAGGGGGCCCGGCAAGCTTTCTTT. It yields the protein CASGPRQGARQAFF.

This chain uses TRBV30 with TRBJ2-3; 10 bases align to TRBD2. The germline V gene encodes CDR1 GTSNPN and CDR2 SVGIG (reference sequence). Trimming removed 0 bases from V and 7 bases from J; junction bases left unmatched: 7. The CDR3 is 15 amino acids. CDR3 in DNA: TGTGCCTGGAGTGTTCTAGCGGGAGCTATATATACGCAGTATTTT. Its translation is CAWSVLAGAIYTQYF.

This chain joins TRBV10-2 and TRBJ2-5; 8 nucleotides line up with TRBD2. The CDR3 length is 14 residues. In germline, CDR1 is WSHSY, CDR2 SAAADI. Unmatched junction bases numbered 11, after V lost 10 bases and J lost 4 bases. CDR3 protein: CATGGVGAGETQYF. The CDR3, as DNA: TGCGCCACCGGGGGGGTGGGGGCCGGAGAGACCCAGTACTTC.

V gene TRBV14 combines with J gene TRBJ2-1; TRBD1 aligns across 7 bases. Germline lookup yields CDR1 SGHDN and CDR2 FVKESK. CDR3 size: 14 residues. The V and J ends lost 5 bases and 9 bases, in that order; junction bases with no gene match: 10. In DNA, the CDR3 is TGTGCCAGCAGCGGTAGACAGGGAATTACTGAGCAGTTCTTC. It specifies CASSGRQGITEQFF.

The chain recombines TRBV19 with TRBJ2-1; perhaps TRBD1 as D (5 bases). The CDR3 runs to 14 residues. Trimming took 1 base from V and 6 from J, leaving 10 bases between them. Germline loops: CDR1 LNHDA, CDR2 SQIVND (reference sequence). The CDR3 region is CASSIGAGINEQFF. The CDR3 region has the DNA TGTGCCAGTAGTATAGGGGCAGGGATCAATGAGCAGTTCTTC.

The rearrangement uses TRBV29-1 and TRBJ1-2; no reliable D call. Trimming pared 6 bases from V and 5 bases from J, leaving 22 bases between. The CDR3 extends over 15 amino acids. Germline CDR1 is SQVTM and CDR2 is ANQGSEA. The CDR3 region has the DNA TGCAGCGTAGCCGTAACGGACTCGCAAGATTATGGCTACACCTTC. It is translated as CSVAVTDSQDYGYTF.

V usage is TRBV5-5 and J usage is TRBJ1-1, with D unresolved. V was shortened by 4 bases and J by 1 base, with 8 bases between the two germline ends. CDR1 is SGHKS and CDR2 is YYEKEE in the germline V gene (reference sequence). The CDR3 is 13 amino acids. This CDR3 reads CASSNTANTEAFF. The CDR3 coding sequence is TGTGCCAGCAGCAATACAGCGAACACTGAAGCTTTCTTT.

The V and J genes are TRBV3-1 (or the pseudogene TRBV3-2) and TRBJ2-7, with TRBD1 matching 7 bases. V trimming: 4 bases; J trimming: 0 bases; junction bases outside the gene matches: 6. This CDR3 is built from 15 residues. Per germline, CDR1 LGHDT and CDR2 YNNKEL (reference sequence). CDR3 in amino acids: CASSLGGDSSYEQYF. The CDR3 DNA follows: TGTGCCAGCAGCCTAGGGGGCGATTCCTCCTACGAGCAGTACTTC.

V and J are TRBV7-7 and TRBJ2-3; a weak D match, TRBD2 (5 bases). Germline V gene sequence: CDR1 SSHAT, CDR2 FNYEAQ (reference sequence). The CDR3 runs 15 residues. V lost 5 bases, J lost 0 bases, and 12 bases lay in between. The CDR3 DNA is TGTGCCAGCAGCCCGACGGGGTCAAGCACAGATACGCAGTATTTT. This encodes CASSPTGSSTDTQYF.

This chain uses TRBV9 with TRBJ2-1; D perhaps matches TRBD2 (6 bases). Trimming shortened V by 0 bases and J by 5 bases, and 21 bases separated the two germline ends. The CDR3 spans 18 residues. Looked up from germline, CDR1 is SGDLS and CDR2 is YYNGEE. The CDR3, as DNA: TGTGCCAGCAGCGTAGTCGTGGGTAGCGGCAGTACAAACAATGAGCAGTTCTTC. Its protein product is CASSVVVGSGSTNNEQFF.

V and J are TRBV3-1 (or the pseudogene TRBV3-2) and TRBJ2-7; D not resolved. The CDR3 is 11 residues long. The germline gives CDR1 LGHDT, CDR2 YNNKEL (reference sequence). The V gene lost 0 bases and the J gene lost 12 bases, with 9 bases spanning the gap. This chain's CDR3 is CASSQDLQAYF. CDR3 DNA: TGTGCCAGCAGCCAAGATTTGCAGGCGTACTTC.

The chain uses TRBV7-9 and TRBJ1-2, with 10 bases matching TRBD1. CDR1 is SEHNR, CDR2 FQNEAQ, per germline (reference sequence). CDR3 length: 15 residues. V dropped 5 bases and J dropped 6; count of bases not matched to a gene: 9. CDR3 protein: CASSLGTGAANGYTF. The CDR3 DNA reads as TGTGCCAGCAGCCTTGGGACAGGGGCCGCCAATGGCTACACCTTC.

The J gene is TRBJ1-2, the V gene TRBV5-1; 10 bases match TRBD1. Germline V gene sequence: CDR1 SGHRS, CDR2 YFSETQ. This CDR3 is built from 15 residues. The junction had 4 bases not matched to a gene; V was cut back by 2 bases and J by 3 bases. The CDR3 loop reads CASSLWTGGDYGYTF. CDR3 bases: TGCGCCAGCAGCTTATGGACAGGGGGGGACTATGGCTACACCTTC.

The CDR3 DNA is TGTGCCAGCAGCCTCAGCCCCCCGGGGTCCCAGCATTTT. Translating it yields CASSLSPPGSQHF. The V call is TRBV11-2, the J call TRBJ1-5; D unresolved. With 5 bases removed from V and 11 bases from J, the gap between germline ends came to 16 bases. The CDR3 sequence is 13 residues long. Germline V gives CDR1 SGHAT, CDR2 FQNNGV.

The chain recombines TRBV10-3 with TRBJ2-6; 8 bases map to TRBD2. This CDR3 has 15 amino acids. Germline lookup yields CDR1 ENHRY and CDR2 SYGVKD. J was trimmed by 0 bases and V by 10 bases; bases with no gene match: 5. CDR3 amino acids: CATLRGASGANVLTF. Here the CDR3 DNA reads TGTGCCACCTTGCGGGGGGCCTCTGGGGCCAACGTCCTGACTTTC.